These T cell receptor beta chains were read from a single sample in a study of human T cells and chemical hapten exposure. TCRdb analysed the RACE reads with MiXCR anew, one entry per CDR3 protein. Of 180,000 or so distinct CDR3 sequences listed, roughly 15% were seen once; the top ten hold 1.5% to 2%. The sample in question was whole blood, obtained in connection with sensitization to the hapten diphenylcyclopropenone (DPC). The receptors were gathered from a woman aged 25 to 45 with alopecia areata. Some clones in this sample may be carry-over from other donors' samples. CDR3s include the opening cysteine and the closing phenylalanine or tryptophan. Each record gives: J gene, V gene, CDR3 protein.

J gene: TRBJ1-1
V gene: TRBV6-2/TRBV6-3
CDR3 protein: CASSEGTNTEAFF

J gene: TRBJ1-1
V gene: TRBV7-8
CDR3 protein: CASSLAGLGRNTEAFF

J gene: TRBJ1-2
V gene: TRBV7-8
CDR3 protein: CASSLGGRQTFYGYTF

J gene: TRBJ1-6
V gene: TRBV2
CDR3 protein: CASGGQSNSPLHF

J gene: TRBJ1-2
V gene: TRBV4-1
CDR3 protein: CASSHDKTRGRSYGYTF

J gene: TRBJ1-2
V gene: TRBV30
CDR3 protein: CAWSRTVGYTF

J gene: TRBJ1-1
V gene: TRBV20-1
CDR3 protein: CSARTGFDTEAFF

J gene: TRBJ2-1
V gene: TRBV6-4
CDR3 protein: CASSLTSGSLNEQFF

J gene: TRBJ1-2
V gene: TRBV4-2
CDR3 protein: CASSQALDSFYGYTF

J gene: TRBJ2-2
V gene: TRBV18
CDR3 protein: CASSPEGELFF

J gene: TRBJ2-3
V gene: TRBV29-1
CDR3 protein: CSARLAGLTDTQYF

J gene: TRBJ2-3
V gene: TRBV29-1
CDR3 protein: CSVSPTGIRTDTQYF

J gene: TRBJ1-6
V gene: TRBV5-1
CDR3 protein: CASSLTRAGVNSPLHF

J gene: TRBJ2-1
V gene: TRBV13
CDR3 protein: CASSLGTTQFF

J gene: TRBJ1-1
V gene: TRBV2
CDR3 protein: CASCRENTEAFF

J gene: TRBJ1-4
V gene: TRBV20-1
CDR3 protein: CSASLQPLTNEKLFF

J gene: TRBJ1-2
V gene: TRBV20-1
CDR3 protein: CSARVDYNYGYTF

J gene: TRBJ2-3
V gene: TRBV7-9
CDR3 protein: CASSWPETGWADTQYF

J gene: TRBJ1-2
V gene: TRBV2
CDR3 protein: CASSEAVSSSYTF

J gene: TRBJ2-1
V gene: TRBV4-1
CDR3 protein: CASSQDGTSGRAYFDEQFF

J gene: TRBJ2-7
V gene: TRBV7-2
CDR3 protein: CASSDSRLPREQYF

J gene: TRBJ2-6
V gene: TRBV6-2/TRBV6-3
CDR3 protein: CACGTLWANVLTF

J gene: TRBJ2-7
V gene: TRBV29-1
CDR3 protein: CSVEGPPGQGAREQYF

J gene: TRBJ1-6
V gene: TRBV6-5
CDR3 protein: CASSYEAGVSNSPLHF

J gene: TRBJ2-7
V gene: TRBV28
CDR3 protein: CASKASGSKYEQYF

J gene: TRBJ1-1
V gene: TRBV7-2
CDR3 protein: CASSPGQSNTEAFF

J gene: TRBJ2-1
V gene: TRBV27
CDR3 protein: CASEMGNEQFF

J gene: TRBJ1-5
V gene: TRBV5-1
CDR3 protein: CASSLEGGDGQPQHF

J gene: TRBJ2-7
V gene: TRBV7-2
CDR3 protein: CASSYRQGALNEQYF

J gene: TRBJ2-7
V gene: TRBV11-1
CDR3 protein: CASSRYIEGEQYF

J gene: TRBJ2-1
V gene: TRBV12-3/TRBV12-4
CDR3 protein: CASSPKGYNEQFF

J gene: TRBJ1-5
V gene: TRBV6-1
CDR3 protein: CASSETGGSHQPQHF

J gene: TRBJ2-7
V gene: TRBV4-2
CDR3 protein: CASSQDATGGAVGEQYF

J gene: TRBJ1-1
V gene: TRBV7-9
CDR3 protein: CASSPRVPEAFF

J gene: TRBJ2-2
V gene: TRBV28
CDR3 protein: CASSSENTGELFF

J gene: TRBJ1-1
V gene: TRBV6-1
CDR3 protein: CASSRLEGMNTEAFF

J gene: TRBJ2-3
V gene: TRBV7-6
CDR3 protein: CASSFRGAPSTDTQYF

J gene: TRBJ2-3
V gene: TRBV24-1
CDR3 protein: CATSGYSRGSDTQYF

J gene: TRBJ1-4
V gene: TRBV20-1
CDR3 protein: CSVLGRDEKLFF

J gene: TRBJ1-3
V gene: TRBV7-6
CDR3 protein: CASSPRMTDSSGNTIYF

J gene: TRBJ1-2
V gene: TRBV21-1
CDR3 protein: CASSREGTGTSNYGYTF

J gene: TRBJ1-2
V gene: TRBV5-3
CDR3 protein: CARSFPGLTNYGYTF